The 2 T cell receptor beta chains reported below all come from one sample, sequenced in a study of blood T cell repertoires in COVID-19. The assay was immunoSEQ multiplex PCR, and TCRdb's table has in-frame clones only and misses some. There are around 190,000 clones in the sample; 88% occur only once, and around 4.8% lies in the top ten. The specimen was peripheral blood. These receptors were taken from a human donor in a cohort sampled during active COVID-19.

V gene TRBV19 combines with J gene TRBJ1-2, with a possible D match to TRBD1 (5 bases). The length of the CDR3 is 16 residues. Trimming pared 5 bases from V and 4 bases from J, leaving 20 bases between. CDR1 and CDR2 (germline): LNHDA, SQIVND (reference sequence). CDR3 amino acids: CASSPGNLGQVYGYTF. For the CDR3, the DNA is TGTGCCAGTAGTCCCGGCAATTTGGGGCAGGTCTATGGCTACACCTTC.

This chain uses TRBV7-8 with TRBJ2-1; the D gene is possibly TRBD1 (5 bases). Germline V gene sequence: CDR1 SGHVS, CDR2 FQNEAQ. With 1 base removed from V and 0 bases from J, the gap between germline ends came to 19 bases. The CDR3 is made up of 19 amino acids. This CDR3 is CASSLVQYPTESSYNEQFF. The CDR3, as DNA: TGTGCCAGCAGCTTAGTTCAATACCCGACAGAAAGCTCCTACAATGAGCAGTTCTTC.